The sequence of this TCR beta chain was determined in a study of T cell responses to AZD1222 COVID-19 vaccine. The wider study: Analyses pooled second doses at about 4 or about 12 weeks.

Repertoires were generated with immunoSEQ multiplex PCR, while TCRdb's copy carries only in-frame clones and drops some. Counted here are approximately 120,000 clones, about 88% occurring once; the ten biggest clones make up under 35%. Germline V gene lookup returns CDR1 MNHNY and CDR2 SVGAGI (reference sequence). Trimming left V 7 bases short and J 3 bases short, with 12 bases between. The CDR3 is 14 amino acids. Notes on the study in general: Spike regions recognized by vaccine-associated CD4 TCRs spanned the protein, led by 160-218 and 743-854. Clonal diversity was possibly underestimated, and white British individuals and females predominated among donors. At baseline, just 5 or 6 AZD1222 recipients tested seropositive.

A remark on this clone: Its antigen remains unknown.

This chain connects TRBV6-6 to TRBJ2-2, with D possibly TRBD1 on 5 matching bases. This TCR was recovered from an adult in good health. Sequences were derived from peripheral blood, sampled on day 0 of AZD1222 vaccination. Here the CDR3 reads CASNLDSYTGELFF. Here the CDR3 DNA reads TGTGCCAGCAACCTAGACAGCTACACCGGGGAGCTGTTTTTT.